This T cell receptor (beta chain) is drawn from a study of CD8 T cells in Susac syndrome. The diagnostic criteria were recently defined, and patients with Susac syndrome met them for definite or probable disease. TEMRA cells were enriched by FACS, while CD8+ and CD4+ T cells were obtained through a negative isolation that was performed magnetically. Reverse transcription used roughly 0.45 to 1 ug RNA and random hexamers. Across 54 Vbeta and 13 Jbeta, TCR beta CDR3 was amplified with immunoSEQ multiplex PCR. TCRdb recomputed calls from the immunoSEQ multiplex PCR reads with MiXCR, one row per CDR3 protein. The table lists 140,000 or so distinct CDR3 sequences, approximately 94% of them singletons. In germline, CDR1 is SNHLY, CDR2 FYNNEI. The V and J ends lost 10 bases and 5 bases respectively, with 17 bases between them. The CDR3 loop spans 14 amino acids.

V usage is TRBV2 and J usage is TRBJ2-2; D not resolved. Sequenced sample: CD4+ T cells from PBMCs. The source of this sequence is a human donor with Susac syndrome. Here the CDR3 DNA reads TGTGCCACGACGGCAGAAGTAATTACCGGGGAGCTGTTTTTT. Translating gives CATTAEVITGELFF.